Listed below are T cell receptor beta chains from one sample, sequenced in a study of T cells in Graves' hyperthyroidism and ophthalmopathy. One entry per CDR3 protein, called by TCRdb with MiXCR from the multiplex PCR reads. This table holds 480,000 or so distinct CDR3 sequences, approximately 14% found once. The sample comprised blood. All receptors come from a woman aged 18-29 years with Graves' hyperthyroidism. Each CDR3 is given with its conserved first and last residue. D genes are given only for firm matches. Part of the rows lack a size; the others show once, few, many or a class for expanded clones.

TRBJ2-7	many	TRBV6-1	NA	15	TGTGCCAGCAGTAACATGGACAGATCATCCTACGAGCAGTACTTC	CASSNMDRSSYEQYF
TRBJ2-5	many	TRBV6-1	NA	12	TGTGCCAGCTGGGGCAGGGCAGAGACCCAGTACTTC	CASWGRAETQYF
TRBJ2-5	many	TRBV5-6	NA	15	TGTGCCAGCAGCCCATTAGCGGTACGACAAGAGACCCAGTACTTC	CASSPLAVRQETQYF
TRBJ2-3	many	TRBV5-1	TRBD1	15	TGCGCCAGCAGCTTCGACAGGGCCAGTTCGGATACGCAGTATTTT	CASSFDRASSDTQYF
TRBJ2-7	NA	TRBV5-4	TRBD2	15	TGTGCCAGCAGCTTCTCCGGGACTACCCCCTACGAGCAGTACTTC	CASSFSGTTPYEQYF
TRBJ1-4	many	TRBV6-2/TRBV6-3	NA	14	TGTGCCAGCAGTTCTCGGGACATTAATGTTAAACTGTTTTTT	CASSSRDINVKLFF
TRBJ2-6	many	TRBV6-1	NA	14	TGTGCCAGCGCAGAGGGGACTGGGGCCAACGTCCTGACTTTC	CASAEGTGANVLTF
TRBJ2-1	many	TRBV6-1	TRBD2	15	TGTGCCAGCAGCCCCGTGGGAGGGAGGTCCAATGAGCAGTTCTTC	CASSPVGGRSNEQFF
TRBJ2-1	few	TRBV5-6	NA	15	TGTGCCAGCAGATTGGCCTTTAGCTCCTACAATGAGCAGTTCTTC	CASRLAFSSYNEQFF
TRBJ1-2	few	TRBV27	TRBD1	13	TGTGCCAGCAGACCTGGACAGGGAATTGGCTACACCTTC	CASRPGQGIGYTF
TRBJ2-5	many	TRBV14	NA	15	TGTGCCAGCAGCCCCAGACACGGCTTGGGAGAGACCCAGTACTTC	CASSPRHGLGETQYF
TRBJ1-1	NA	TRBV7-2	TRBD1	14	TGTGCCAGCACCCCTCGGGACAGGGGGCTTGTAGCTTTCTTT	CASTPRDRGLVAFF
TRBJ1-1	NA	TRBV11-2	TRBD1	15	TGTGCCAGCAGCTTACGAGACAGGGGGAACACTGAAGCTTTCTTT	CASSLRDRGNTEAFF
TRBJ2-7	many	TRBV5-1	NA	14	TGCGCCAGCAGCTGGGGGACGGGAGCCTACGAGCAGTACTTC	CASSWGTGAYEQYF
TRBJ1-2	few	TRBV9	NA	13	TGTGCCAGCAGCACCTCAACGGGACAAGGCTACACCTTC	CASSTSTGQGYTF
TRBJ1-4	few	TRBV4-2	NA	15	TGTGCCAGCAGCCAAGCCGCAGGGGAGGTGGAAAAACTGTTTTTT	CASSQAAGEVEKLFF
TRBJ2-7	many	TRBV20-1	NA	14	TGCAGTGCTAGAGATGGCAGGGGAGAGCACGAGCAGTACTTC	CSARDGRGEHEQYF
TRBJ2-1	few	TRBV20-1	NA	15	TGCAGTGCTCCCAAGGGGGGGCCCCACTACAATGAGCAGTTCTTC	CSAPKGGPHYNEQFF
TRBJ2-1	NA	TRBV20-1	TRBD2	18	TGCAGTGCGCCATCCGGGACTAGCGGGGTTCCCGCCTACAATGAGCAGTTCTTC	CSAPSGTSGVPAYNEQFF
TRBJ2-2	NA	TRBV4-1	NA	15	TGCGCCAGCAGCCAAGCGGAGGGGTTAACCGGGGAGCTGTTTTTT	CASSQAEGLTGELFF
TRBJ2-3	many	TRBV27	TRBD2	15	TGTGCCACCGAAGATGGGGGAGGGAGAACAGATACGCAGTATTTT	CATEDGGGRTDTQYF
TRBJ1-3	many	TRBV19	NA	17	TGTGCCAGTGAGGTGAGCCGGGGAGCAGCGTTTGGAAACACCATATATTTT	CASEVSRGAAFGNTIYF
TRBJ2-2	many	TRBV11-3	NA	15	TGTGCCAGCAGCTTAGGGCAGGGATGGCCCGGGGAGCTGTTTTTT	CASSLGQGWPGELFF
TRBJ1-2	many	TRBV12-3/TRBV12-4	NA	13	TGTGCCAGCAGTTTAGCGGGGGCGTGGGGCTACACCTTC	CASSLAGAWGYTF
TRBJ2-1	few	TRBV3-1	TRBD2	11	TGTGCCAGCAGCCAAAGCGGGGGCCAGTTCTTC	CASSQSGGQFF
TRBJ2-7	many	TRBV11-3	TRBD1	15	TGTGCCAGCACCACAATAACAGGGGGTACCTACGAGCAGTACTTC	CASTTITGGTYEQYF
TRBJ1-4	NA	TRBV29-1	NA	16	TGCAGCGTTGAAGATTTGGCCGGCACAACTAATGAAAAACTGTTTTTT	CSVEDLAGTTNEKLFF
TRBJ1-1	NA	TRBV4-1	TRBD1	15	TGCGCCAGCAGCGATAGGGGACAGGGAAACACTGAAGCTTTCTTT	CASSDRGQGNTEAFF
TRBJ2-5	many	TRBV6-2/TRBV6-3	NA	12	TGTGCCAGCAGTTACCCTCCGGAGACCCAGTACTTC	CASSYPPETQYF
TRBJ2-3	many	TRBV10-3	NA	14	TGTGCCACTGCCCAGGCGGGGGCCGCAGGTACGCAGTATTTT	CATAQAGAAGTQYF
TRBJ2-1	many	TRBV11-3	TRBD1	16	TGTGCCAGCAGCTCCCCTGCAGGGGGCTCCTACAATGAGCAGTTCTTC	CASSSPAGGSYNEQFF